This T cell receptor beta chain derives from a study of blood T cell repertoires in COVID-19. Per the study methods: Amplification of reference gene primers was used by the study to estimate nucleated cell counts. Sequencing was performed with immunoSEQ multiplex PCR; in TCRdb, only in-frame clones are kept and a portion is missing. The V and J calls and clone size were taken over from that table, and D and trimming were inferred from the DNA. In the table there are over 55,000 clones, nearly 85% of which are singletons. The specimen sequenced was peripheral blood. This TCR derives from a human donor in a cohort sampled during active COVID-19.

DNA for the CDR3: TGTGCCATCAGTTACGATGGGGGCTTCTATGGCTACACCTTC. The encoded protein is CAISYDGGFYGYTF. The rearrangement joins TRBV10-3 to TRBJ1-2; D might be TRBD1 (6 bases). From germline, CDR1 is ENHRY and CDR2 SYGVKD. There are 14 residues in the CDR3. Deletions cut 5 bases from V and 4 bases from J, with 14 bases between.